This T cell receptor (beta chain) appears in the sequencing data of a study of molecular identifiers for immune sequencing clone quantification. Study results and limitations: Highly expanded clone sizes could be underestimated through barcode sharing by identical TCR molecules.

This CDR3 has 16 residues. V lost 1 base and J lost 2, with 14 bases in between. This clonotype was recorded many times. Its antigen is undetermined. Previously described methods with listed TCR primers produced the bulk TCR libraries. TCRdb redid the calling of the PCR reads with MiXCR, one entry per CDR3 protein. Altogether hundreds of thousands of distinct CDR3 sequences are present, roughly 23% being singletons, with the ten largest covering roughly 0.83%. This sequence originates from a human donor in good health. Some libraries in this study had Jurkat cell RNA spiked in. The sample comprised naive CD8+ T cells from blood, with Jurkat cell RNA spiked in. The sample's subset: FACS-sorted CD8+CD4-CCR7+CD45RA+ naive T cells. The J gene is TRBJ2-5, the V gene TRBV12-3 or TRBV12-4; D is tentatively TRBD1 or TRBD2 (5 bases each). The CDR3 DNA follows: TGTGCCAGCAGTTTAGAATGGGACGGGGCTCAAGAGACCCAGTACTTC. It specifies CASSLEWDGAQETQYF.